This T cell receptor beta chain was recovered during a study of shared clonotypes between healthy human individuals. Only CD45RO-negative cells positively selected for CCR7 counted as naive CD8 cells, so terminally differentiated effector memory CD45RA+ cells were excluded. This CDR3 has 14 amino acids. Trimming took 5 bases from V and 3 from J; bases not matched to a gene: 3. CDR1 is SGHVS, CDR2 FQNEAQ, per germline. The repertoire was sequenced with immunoSEQ multiplex PCR; TCRdb's copy has only in-frame clones and lacks some. This sample has around 620,000 clones, with about 95% found just once. The rearrangement joins TRBV7-8 to TRBJ2-1, with TRBD2 identical over 8 bases. The sequence derives from a woman aged 25 to 45 in good health. The sequenced sample was naive CD8+ T cells sorted from blood. The CDR3 sequence: CASSPGLDYNEQFF. CDR3 DNA sequence: TGTGCCAGCAGCCCGGGACTAGACTACAATGAGCAGTTCTTC. Looking up the rest from reference TRBV7-8 and TRBJ2-1 gives the full variable domain: GAGVSQSPRYKVAKRGQDVALRCDPISGHVSLFWYQQALGQGPEFLTYFQNEAQLDKSGLPSDRFFAERPEGSVSTLKIQRTQQEDSAVYLCASSPGLDYNEQFFGPGTRLTVL.